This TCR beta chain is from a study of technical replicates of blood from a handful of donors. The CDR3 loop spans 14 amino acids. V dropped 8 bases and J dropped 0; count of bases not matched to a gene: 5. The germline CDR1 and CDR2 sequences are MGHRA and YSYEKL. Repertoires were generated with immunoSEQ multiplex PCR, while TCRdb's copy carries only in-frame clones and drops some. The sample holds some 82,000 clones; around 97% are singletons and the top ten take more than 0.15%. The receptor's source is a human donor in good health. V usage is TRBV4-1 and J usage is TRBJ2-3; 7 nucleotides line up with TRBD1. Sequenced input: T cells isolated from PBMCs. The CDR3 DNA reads TGCGCCAGCGGCGAGGGGGCGAGCACAGATACGCAGTATTTT. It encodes CASGEGASTDTQYF.